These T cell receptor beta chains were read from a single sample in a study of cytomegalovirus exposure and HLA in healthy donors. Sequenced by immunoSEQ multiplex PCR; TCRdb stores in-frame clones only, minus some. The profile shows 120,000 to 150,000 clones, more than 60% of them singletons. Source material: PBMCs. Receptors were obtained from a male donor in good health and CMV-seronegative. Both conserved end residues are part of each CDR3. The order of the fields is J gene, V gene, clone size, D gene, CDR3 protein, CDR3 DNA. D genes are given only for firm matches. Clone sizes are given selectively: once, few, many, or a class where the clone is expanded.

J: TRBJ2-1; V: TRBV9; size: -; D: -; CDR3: CASSKNLETLSYNEQFF; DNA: TGTGCCAGCAGCAAGAATCTAGAAACGCTCTCCTACAATGAGCAGTTCTTC
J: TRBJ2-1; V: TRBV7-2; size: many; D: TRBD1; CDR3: CASSLGGGLTYNEQFF; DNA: TGTGCCAGCAGCTTAGGAGGGGGCCTGACCTACAATGAGCAGTTCTTC
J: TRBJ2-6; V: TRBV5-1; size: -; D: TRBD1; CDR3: CASSPGTGTGANVLTF; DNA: TGCGCCAGCAGCCCCGGGACAGGAACTGGGGCCAACGTCCTGACTTTC
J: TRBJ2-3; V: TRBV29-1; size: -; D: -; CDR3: CSVERGSSDTQYF; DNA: TGCAGCGTTGAAAGGGGGAGCTCAGATACGCAGTATTTT
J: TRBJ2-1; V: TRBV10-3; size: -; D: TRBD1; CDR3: CAISYRGPGPYNEQFF; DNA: TGTGCCATCAGCTACAGGGGGCCCGGACCCTACAATGAGCAGTTCTTC
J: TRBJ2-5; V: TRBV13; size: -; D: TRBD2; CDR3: CASSSGTSGRAGETQYF; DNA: TGTGCCAGCAGCAGCGGGACTAGCGGGAGGGCCGGAGAGACCCAGTACTTC
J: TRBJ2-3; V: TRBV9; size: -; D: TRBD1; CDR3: CASSVATLRQGRDTQYF; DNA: TGTGCCAGCAGCGTAGCAACCCTCCGACAGGGTAGAGATACGCAGTATTTT
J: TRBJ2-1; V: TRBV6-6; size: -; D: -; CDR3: CACLLSGTSSYNEQFF; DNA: TGTGCCTGCTTATTATCGGGTACGAGCTCCTACAATGAGCAGTTCTTC
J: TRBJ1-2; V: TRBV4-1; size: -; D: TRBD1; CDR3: CASSQRLPFGTGGIVSGYTF; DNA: TGCGCCAGCAGCCAGAGACTCCCTTTCGGGACAGGGGGCATAGTTAGTGGCTACACCTTC
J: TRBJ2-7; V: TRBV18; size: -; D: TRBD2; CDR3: CASSPTGGSHEQYF; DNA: TGTGCCAGCTCACCAACGGGGGGGTCCCACGAGCAGTACTTC
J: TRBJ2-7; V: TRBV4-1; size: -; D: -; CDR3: CASSQEPGWYEQYF; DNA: TGCGCCAGCAGCCAAGAACCAGGGTGGTACGAGCAGTACTTC
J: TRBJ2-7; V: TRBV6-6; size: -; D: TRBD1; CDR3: CASSEPGQHNEQYF; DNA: TGTGCCAGCAGTGAGCCGGGACAGCACAACGAGCAGTACTTC
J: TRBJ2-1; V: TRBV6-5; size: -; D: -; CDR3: CASSGFLGGRQFF; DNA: TGTGCCAGCAGTGGGTTTTTAGGCGGCAGGCAGTTCTTC
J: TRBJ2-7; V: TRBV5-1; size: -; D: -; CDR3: CASSLQTPSYPSEQYF; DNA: TGCGCCAGCAGCTTGCAGACACCAAGTTATCCAAGTGAGCAGTACTTC
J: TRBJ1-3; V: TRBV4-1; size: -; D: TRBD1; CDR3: CASSPRTGGNTIYF; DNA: TGCGCCAGCAGCCCTAGGACAGGGGGAAACACCATATATTTT
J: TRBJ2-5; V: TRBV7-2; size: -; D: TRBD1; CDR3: CASRTTGGKETQYF; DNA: TGTGCCAGCAGGACGACAGGGGGCAAGGAGACCCAGTACTTC
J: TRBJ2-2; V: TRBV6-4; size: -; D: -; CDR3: CASTPGDTGELFF; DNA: TGTGCCAGCACACCGGGAGACACCGGGGAGCTGTTTTTT
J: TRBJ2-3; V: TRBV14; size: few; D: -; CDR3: CASSPFPGESSADTQYF; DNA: TGTGCCAGCAGCCCATTTCCCGGGGAGAGTAGCGCAGATACGCAGTATTTT
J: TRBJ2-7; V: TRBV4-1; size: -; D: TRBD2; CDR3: CASSLEVAGVYEQYF; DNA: TGCGCCAGCAGCCTGGAAGTAGCGGGGGTATACGAGCAGTACTTC
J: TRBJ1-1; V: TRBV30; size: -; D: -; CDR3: CAWSVEYLNTEAFF; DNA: TGTGCCTGGAGTGTGGAGTACCTGAACACTGAAGCTTTCTTT
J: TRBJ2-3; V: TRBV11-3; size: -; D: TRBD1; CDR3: CASSLVAGQGADTQYF; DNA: TGTGCCAGCAGCTTAGTAGCCGGGCAGGGGGCGGATACGCAGTATTTT
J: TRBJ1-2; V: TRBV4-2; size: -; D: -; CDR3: CASSQDSVRRDTPSIF; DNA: TGTGCCAGCAGCCAAGATTCGGTTCGGAGGGATACGCCGAGCATTTTC
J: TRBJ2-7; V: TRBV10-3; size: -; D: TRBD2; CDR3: CAIMGDTGGSLLYEQYF; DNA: TGTGCCATCATGGGAGACACGGGGGGGTCCCTCCTTTACGAGCAGTACTTC
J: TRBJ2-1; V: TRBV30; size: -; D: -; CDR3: CAWAAARDNEQFF; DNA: TGTGCCTGGGCGGCGGCCAGGGACAATGAGCAGTTCTTC
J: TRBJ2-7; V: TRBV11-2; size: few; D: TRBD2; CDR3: CASSRRTSGKSYEQYF; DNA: TGTGCCAGCAGCCGACGAACTAGCGGGAAGTCCTACGAGCAGTACTTC
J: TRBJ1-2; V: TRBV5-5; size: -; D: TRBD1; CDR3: CASSSPGQGSNYGYTF; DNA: TGTGCCAGCAGTTCGCCGGGACAGGGGTCTAACTATGGCTACACCTTC
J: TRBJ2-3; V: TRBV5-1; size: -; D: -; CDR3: CASSLDFTDTQYF; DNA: TGCGCCAGCAGCCTAGACTTCACAGATACGCAGTATTTT
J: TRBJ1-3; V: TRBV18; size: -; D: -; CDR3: CASSLTGSEGNTIYF; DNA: TGTGCCAGCTCACTGACGGGGTCGGAGGGAAACACCATATATTTT
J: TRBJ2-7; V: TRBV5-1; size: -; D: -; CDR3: CASSLVDSNGIYEQYF; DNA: TGCGCCAGCAGCTTGGTGGACTCCAATGGGATCTACGAGCAGTACTTC
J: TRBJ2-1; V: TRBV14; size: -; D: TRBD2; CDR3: CASKRTSGGYEQFF; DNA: TGTGCCAGCAAGAGGACTAGCGGGGGGTATGAGCAGTTCTTC
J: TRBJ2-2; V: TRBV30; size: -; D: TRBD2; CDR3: CAWSGGRAWVGELFF; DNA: TGTGCCTGGAGTGGCGGGAGGGCCTGGGTCGGGGAGCTGTTTTTT
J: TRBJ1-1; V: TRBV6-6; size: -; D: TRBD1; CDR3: CASSYSAGGGTEAFF; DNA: TGTGCCAGCAGTTACTCGGCAGGGGGTGGGACTGAAGCTTTCTTT
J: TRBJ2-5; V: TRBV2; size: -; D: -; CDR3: CASSDRGWYQETQYF; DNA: TGTGCCAGCAGTGACAGGGGATGGTACCAAGAGACCCAGTACTTC
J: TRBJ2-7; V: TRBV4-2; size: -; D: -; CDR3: CASSQDRWGGEQYF; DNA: TGTGCCAGCAGCCAAGATCGTTGGGGAGGCGAGCAGTACTTC
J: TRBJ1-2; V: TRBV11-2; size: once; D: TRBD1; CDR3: CASSLNSKVGTAPIGYTF; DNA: TGTGCCAGCAGCTTAAATTCGAAGGTGGGGACAGCCCCTATCGGCTACACCTTC
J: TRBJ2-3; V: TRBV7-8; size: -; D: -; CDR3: CASSLEVVTDTQYF; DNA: TGTGCCAGCAGCTTAGAAGTAGTGACAGATACGCAGTATTTT